Shown below are 11 T cell receptor beta chains from a single sample sequenced in a study of beta chain features in type 1 diabetes. Expressed TCRB transcripts were sequenced because the entire RNA isolate underwent reverse transcription. Sequencing used immunoSEQ multiplex PCR; TCRdb keeps in-frame clones, though not all of them. The sample lists 300,000 or so clones; under 8.5% were seen once. Sequenced input: central memory CD4+ T cells from blood. These receptors were obtained from a woman younger than 35 in good health.

This clone was counted only a few times. The gene calls are TRBV4-1 and TRBJ2-5; D is unclear. Per the germline V gene, CDR1 is MGHRA and CDR2 is YSYEKL. This CDR3 spans 15 amino acids. The ends were cut back, 4 bases at V and 5 bases at J, with 17 bases in the middle. In DNA, the CDR3 is TGCGCCAGCAGCCCATCGGGCTTAAGTGCGGAGACCCAGTACTTC. It translates to CASSPSGLSAETQYF.

This chain links TRBV9 with TRBJ2-3; D is uncertain. The CDR3 totals 14 residues. V was trimmed by 0 bases and J by 1 base, leaving 6 bases between them. Germline V lookup: CDR1 SGDLS, CDR2 YYNGEE. The CDR3: CASSVEWGTDTQYF. The DNA of the CDR3 is TGTGCCAGCAGCGTAGAATGGGGCACAGATACGCAGTATTTT.

This clone has a handful of counts. V and J are TRBV29-1 and TRBJ2-3; the D call may be TRBD1 or TRBD2 (6 bases each). V lost 7 bases, J lost 1 base, and 18 bases lay in between. The germline gives CDR1 SQVTM, CDR2 ANQGSEA. The CDR3 covers 15 residues. Written as DNA, the CDR3 is TGCAGCGCCCGAAGGGGGTCGGGGGGCACAGATACGCAGTATTTT. Encoded protein: CSARRGSGGTDTQYF.

A single count supports this clone. The gene calls are TRBV9 and TRBJ2-5, with D possibly being TRBD2 (6 bases). Germline CDR1 reads SGDLS; CDR2 reads YYNGEE. The CDR3 runs to 16 residues. The ends were cut back, 0 bases at V and 4 bases at J, with 16 bases in the middle. The CDR3 reads CASSVGGVAARETQYF. Written as DNA, the CDR3 is TGTGCCAGCAGCGTAGGGGGAGTAGCGGCTCGAGAGACCCAGTACTTC. The whole variable domain, remainder taken from reference TRBV9 and TRBJ2-5, is DSGVTQTPKHLITATGQRVTLRCSPRSGDLSVYWYQQSLDQGLQFLIQYYNGEERAKGNILERFSAQQFPDLHSELNLSSLELGDSALYFCASSVGGVAARETQYFGPGTRLLVL.

The table lists this clone with a few counts. V is TRBV7-6 and J is TRBJ2-5, with TRBD2 as a possible D gene (5 bases). V was shortened by 5 bases and J by 2 bases, with 15 bases between the two germline ends. The germline gives CDR1 SGHVS, CDR2 FNYEAQ. The CDR3 extends over 15 amino acids. CDR3 amino acids: CASSGVAGLQETQYF. The CDR3 DNA sequence: TGTGCCAGCAGCGGCGTTGCGGGCCTACAAGAGACCCAGTACTTC. Full variable domain (outside the CDR3, taken from reference TRBV7-6 and TRBJ2-5): GAGVSQSPRYKVTKRGQDVALRCDPISGHVSLYWYRQALGQGPEFLTYFNYEAQQDKSGLPNDRFSAERPEGSISTLTIQRTEQRDSAMYRCASSGVAGLQETQYFGPGTRLLVL.

This clone showed up just a few times. The chain employs TRBV28 and TRBJ2-7, with a possible D match to TRBD1 (7 bases). CDR3 length: 14 residues. Germline V CDR1 and CDR2: MDHEN, SYDVKM. Trimming pared 7 bases from V and 2 bases from J, leaving 15 bases between. CDR3 nucleotide sequence: TGTGCCAGCACCCAGGGGGGTAGTACCTACGAGCAGTACTTC. This encodes CASTQGGSTYEQYF.

The rearrangement links TRBV28 to TRBJ2-1, with 7 nucleotides matching TRBD1. The CDR3 runs to 12 residues. V gave up 9 bases and J gave up 4 bases; unmatched junction bases: 3. Germline CDR1 and CDR2: MDHEN and SYDVKM. CDR3 protein: CASKQGYNEQFF. For the CDR3, the DNA is TGTGCCAGTAAACAGGGGTACAATGAGCAGTTCTTC.

The table lists this clone with a few counts. The chain couples TRBV19 to TRBJ1-3; TRBD1 is a possible D gene (6 bases). This CDR3 is built from 16 residues. Germline V gene lookup returns CDR1 LNHDA and CDR2 SQIVND (reference sequence). The V and J ends lost 11 bases and 5 bases respectively, with 25 bases between them. As DNA, the CDR3 is TGTGCCGCCGGATCCTTTCGGACAGCTCGAAGAAACACCATATATTTT. Translation: CAAGSFRTARRNTIYF.

This clone was found a few times. This sequence joins TRBV10-3 and TRBJ2-1, with D perhaps TRBD2 (6 bases). Per the germline V gene, CDR1 is ENHRY and CDR2 is SYGVKD. V was shortened by 4 bases and J by 0 bases, with 10 bases between the two germline ends. This CDR3 is built from 15 residues. CDR3 region: CAISGSTSSYNEQFF. CDR3 DNA sequence: TGTGCCATCAGTGGATCGACTAGCTCCTACAATGAGCAGTTCTTC.

The CDR3 here is CASAGAHTYNEQFF. Here the CDR3 DNA reads TGTGCCAGCGCGGGAGCGCACACCTACAATGAGCAGTTCTTC. This chain joins TRBV7-3 and TRBJ2-1; 7 bases align to TRBD2. The V gene's germline CDR1 is SGHTA and CDR2 FQGTGA. This CDR3 is built from 14 residues. V trimming: 8 bases; J trimming: 2 bases; junction bases outside the gene matches: 6.

This clone was observed at least ten times. The chain carries TRBV28 and TRBJ2-7; D ambiguous. This CDR3 contains 15 residues. CDR1 MDHEN and CDR2 SYDVKM come from the germline V gene. V gave up 3 bases and J gave up 4 bases, with 16 bases separating them. CDR3 nucleotides: TGTGCCAGCAGTTTCACCAGAGTCCGGGTTTACGAGCAGTACTTC. Protein sequence: CASSFTRVRVYEQYF. Based on the CDR3 plus reference TRBV28 and TRBJ2-7, the full variable domain is DVKVTQSSRYLVKRTGEKVFLECVQDMDHENMFWYRQDPGLGLRLIYFSYDVKMKEKGDIPEGYSVSREKKERFSLILESASTNQTSMYLCASSFTRVRVYEQYFGPGTRLTVT.